The T cell receptor (beta chain) under discussion was sequenced for a study of OX40 agonist ivuxolimab in advanced cancers. Study in general: Treatment received earlier with anti-PD-1, anti-PD-L1 or anti-CTLA-4 agents was allowed, and under 50% had some.

With autoimmune disease history or systemic immunosuppression, patients were excluded. The CDR3 loop spans 14 amino acids. Germline trimming cut 6 bases from V and 4 bases from J; bases unmatched to any gene: 7. The germline gives CDR1 MNHEY, CDR2 SVGAGI. Here immunoSEQ multiplex PCR was the method, and the copy in TCRdb shows in-frame clones only, minus some. The profile shows 39,000 or so clones, more than 70% of them singletons. This sequence originates from an adult with an advanced solid tumor such as melanoma, head and neck, liver or kidney cancer. V gene TRBV6-5 combines with J gene TRBJ2-7; 9 bases agree with TRBD1. Specimen: CD4+ or CD8+ T cells sorted from blood, collected in a trial of the OX40 agonist ivuxolimab. The CDR3, as DNA: TGTGCCAGCAGCTCCGGGACAGGGTATTACGAGCAGTACTTC. Residues: CASSSGTGYYEQYF.